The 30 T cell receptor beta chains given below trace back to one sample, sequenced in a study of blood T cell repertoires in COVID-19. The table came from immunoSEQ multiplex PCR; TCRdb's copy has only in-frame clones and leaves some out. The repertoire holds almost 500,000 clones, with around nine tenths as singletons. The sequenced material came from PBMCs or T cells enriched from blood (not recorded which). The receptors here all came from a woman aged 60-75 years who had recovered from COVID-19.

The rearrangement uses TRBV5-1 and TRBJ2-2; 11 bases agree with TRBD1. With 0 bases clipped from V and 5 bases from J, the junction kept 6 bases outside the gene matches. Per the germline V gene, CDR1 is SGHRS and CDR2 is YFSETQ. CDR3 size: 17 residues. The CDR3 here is CASSLEGQGVTTGELFF. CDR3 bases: TGCGCCAGCAGCTTGGAGGGACAGGGGGTTACTACCGGGGAGCTGTTTTTT.

The chain's CDR3 is CASSLPKQQGAQPQHF. The DNA for the CDR3 is TGTGCCAGCAGCTTACCCAAACAACAGGGGGCTCAGCCCCAGCATTTT. J is TRBJ1-5 and V is TRBV11-3; 9 bases map to TRBD1. The CDR3 length is 16 residues. Unmatched junction bases numbered 8, after V lost 2 bases and J lost 6 bases. Germline CDR1 SGHNT, CDR2 YENEEA.

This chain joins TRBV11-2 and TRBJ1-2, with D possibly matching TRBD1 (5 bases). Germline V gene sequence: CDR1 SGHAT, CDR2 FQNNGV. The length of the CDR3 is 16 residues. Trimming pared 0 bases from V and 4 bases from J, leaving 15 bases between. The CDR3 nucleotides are TGTGCCAGCAGCTTAGATGCGGGGCGCCCCCCCTATGGCTACACCTTC. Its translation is CASSLDAGRPPYGYTF. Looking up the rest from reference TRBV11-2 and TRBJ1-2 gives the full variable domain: EAGVAQSPRYKIIEKRQSVAFWCNPISGHATLYWYQQILGQGPKLLIQFQNNGVVDDSQLPKDRFSAERLKGVDSTLKIQPAKLEDSAVYLCASSLDAGRPPYGYTFGSGTRLTVV.

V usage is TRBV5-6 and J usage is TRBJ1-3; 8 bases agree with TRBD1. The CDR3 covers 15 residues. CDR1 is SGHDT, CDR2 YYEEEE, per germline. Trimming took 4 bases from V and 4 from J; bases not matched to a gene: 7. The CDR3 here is CASSPGGLGGNTIYF. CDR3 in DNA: TGTGCCAGCAGCCCAGGGGGCCTAGGAGGAAACACCATATATTTT.

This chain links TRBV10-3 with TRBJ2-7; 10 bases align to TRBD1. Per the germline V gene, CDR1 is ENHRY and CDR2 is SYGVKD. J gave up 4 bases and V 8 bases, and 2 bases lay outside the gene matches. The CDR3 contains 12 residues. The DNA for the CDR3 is TGTGCCATCGGGACAGGGGATTACGAGCAGTACGTC. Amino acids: CAIGTGDYEQYV.

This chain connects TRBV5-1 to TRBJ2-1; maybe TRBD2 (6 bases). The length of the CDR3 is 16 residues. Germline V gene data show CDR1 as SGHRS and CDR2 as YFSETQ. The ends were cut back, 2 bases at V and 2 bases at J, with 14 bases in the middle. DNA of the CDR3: TGCGCCAGCAGCTTCTTCGGGGCGGGAACCTACAATGAGCAGTTCTTC. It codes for CASSFFGAGTYNEQFF.

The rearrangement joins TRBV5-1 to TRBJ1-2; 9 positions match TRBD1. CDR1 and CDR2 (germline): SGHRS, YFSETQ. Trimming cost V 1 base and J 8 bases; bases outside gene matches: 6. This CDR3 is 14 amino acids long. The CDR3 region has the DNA TGCGCCAGCAGCTTGCGGGACAGGGAGAGCGGCTACACCTTC. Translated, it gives CASSLRDRESGYTF.

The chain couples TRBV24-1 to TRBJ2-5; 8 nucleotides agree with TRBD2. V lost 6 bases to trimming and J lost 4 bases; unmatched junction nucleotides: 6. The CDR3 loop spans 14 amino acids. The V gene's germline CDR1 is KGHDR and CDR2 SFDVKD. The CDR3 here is CATSQAGVGETQYF. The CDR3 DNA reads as TGTGCCACCAGTCAAGCGGGGGTAGGAGAGACCCAGTACTTC.

The CDR3 here is CSVLRGSETQYF. For the CDR3, the DNA is TGCAGCGTCCTCAGGGGGTCCGAGACCCAGTACTTC. V is TRBV29-1 and J is TRBJ2-5; 7 positions agree with TRBD1. The CDR3 loop spans 12 amino acids. The germline V gene has CDR1 SQVTM and CDR2 ANQGSEA. J gave up 5 bases and V 6 bases, and 6 bases lay outside the gene matches.

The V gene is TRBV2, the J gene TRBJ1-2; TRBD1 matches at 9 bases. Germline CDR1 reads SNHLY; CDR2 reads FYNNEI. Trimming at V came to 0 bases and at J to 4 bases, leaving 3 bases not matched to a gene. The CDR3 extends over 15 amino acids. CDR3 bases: TGTGCCAGCAGTGAAGCCCCGACAGGGGGCTATGGCTACACCTTC. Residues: CASSEAPTGGYGYTF.

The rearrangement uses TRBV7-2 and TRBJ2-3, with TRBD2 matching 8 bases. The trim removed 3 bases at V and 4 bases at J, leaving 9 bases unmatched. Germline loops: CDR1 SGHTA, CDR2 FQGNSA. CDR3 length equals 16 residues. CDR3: CASSFSGGGQADTQYF. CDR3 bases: TGTGCCAGCAGCTTTAGTGGCGGGGGGCAGGCAGATACGCAGTATTTT.

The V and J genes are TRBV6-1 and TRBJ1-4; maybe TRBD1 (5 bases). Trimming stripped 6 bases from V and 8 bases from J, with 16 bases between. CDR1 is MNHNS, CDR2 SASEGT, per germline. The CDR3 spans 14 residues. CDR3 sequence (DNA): TGTGCCAGCAGCCAGAGAGGGACTGCGGAAAAACTGTTTTTT. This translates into CASSQRGTAEKLFF.

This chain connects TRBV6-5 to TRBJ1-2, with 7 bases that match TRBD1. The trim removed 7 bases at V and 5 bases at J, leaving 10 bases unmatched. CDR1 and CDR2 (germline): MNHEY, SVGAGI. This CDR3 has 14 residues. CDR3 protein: CASKPWQGVYGYTF. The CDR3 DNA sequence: TGTGCCAGCAAACCCTGGCAGGGGGTATATGGCTACACCTTC.

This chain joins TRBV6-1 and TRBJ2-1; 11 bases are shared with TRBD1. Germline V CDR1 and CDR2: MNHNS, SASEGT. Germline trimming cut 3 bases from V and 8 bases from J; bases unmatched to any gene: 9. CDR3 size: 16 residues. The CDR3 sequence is CASSDHRDRGSDEQFF. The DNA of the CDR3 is TGTGCCAGCAGTGACCACCGGGACAGGGGGTCCGATGAGCAGTTCTTC.

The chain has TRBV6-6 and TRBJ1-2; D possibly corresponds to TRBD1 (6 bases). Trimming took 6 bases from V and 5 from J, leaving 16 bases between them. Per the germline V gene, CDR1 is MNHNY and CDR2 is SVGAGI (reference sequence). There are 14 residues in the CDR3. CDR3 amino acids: CASSLSGRGYGYTF. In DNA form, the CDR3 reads TGTGCCAGCAGCCTATCCGGGAGGGGGTATGGCTACACCTTC.

CDR3 nucleotide sequence: TGTGCCAGCAGCTTCCAGGGCACCGGGGAGCTGTTTTTT. Protein sequence: CASSFQGTGELFF. The rearrangement joins TRBV11-2 to TRBJ2-2; D perhaps matches TRBD1 (5 bases). The CDR3 length is 13 residues. Trimming shortened V by 3 bases and J by 4 bases, and 6 bases separated the two germline ends. Per germline, CDR1 SGHAT and CDR2 FQNNGV.

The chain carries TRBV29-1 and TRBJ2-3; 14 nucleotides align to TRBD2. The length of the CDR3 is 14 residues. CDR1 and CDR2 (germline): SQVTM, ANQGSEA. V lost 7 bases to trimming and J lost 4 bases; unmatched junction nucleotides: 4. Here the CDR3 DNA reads TGCAGCGGCCGACTAGCGGGGGGGCCAGATACGCAGTATTTT. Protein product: CSGRLAGGPDTQYF.

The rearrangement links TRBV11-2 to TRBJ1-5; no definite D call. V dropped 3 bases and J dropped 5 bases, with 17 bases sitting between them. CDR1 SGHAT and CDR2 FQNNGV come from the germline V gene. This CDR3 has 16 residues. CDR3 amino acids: CASSLGVLPVDQPQHF. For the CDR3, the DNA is TGTGCCAGCAGCTTGGGAGTTCTACCAGTGGATCAGCCCCAGCATTTT.

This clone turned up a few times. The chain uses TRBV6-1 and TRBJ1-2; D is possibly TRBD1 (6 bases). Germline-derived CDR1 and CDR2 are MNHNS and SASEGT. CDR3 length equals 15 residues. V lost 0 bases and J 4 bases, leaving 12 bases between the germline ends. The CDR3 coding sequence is TGTGCCAGCAGTGAAGCACCGACAGGATTCTATGGCTACACCTTC. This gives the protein CASSEAPTGFYGYTF.

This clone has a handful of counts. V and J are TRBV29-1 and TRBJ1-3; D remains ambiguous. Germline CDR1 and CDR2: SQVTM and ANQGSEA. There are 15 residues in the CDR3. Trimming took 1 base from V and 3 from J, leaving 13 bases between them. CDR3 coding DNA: TGCAGCGTTGAAGTACCCTTTAGCAATGGAAACACCATATATTTT. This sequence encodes CSVEVPFSNGNTIYF.

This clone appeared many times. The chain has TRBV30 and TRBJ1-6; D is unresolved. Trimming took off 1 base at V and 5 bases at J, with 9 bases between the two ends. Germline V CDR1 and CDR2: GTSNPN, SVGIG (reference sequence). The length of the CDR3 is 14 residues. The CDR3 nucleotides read TGTGCCTGGAGTGGATTAACAGATAATTCACCCCTCCACTTT. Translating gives CAWSGLTDNSPLHF. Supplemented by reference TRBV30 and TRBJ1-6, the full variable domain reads SQTIHQWPATLVQPVGSPLSLECTVEGTSNPNLYWYRQAAGRGLQLLFYSVGIGQISSEVPQNLSASRPQDRQFILSSKKLLLSDSGFYLCAWSGLTDNSPLHFGNGTRLTVT.

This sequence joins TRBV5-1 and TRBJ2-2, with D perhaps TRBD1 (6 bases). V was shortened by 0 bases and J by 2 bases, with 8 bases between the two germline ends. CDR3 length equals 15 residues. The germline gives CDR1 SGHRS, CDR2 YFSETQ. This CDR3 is CASSLATGNTGELFF. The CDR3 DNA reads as TGCGCCAGCAGCTTGGCGACAGGCAACACCGGGGAGCTGTTTTTT.

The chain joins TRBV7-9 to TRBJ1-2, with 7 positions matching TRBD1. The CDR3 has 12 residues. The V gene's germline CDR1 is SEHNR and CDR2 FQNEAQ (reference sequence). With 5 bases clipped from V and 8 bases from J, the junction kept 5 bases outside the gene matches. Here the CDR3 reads CASSPTGSGYTF. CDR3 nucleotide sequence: TGTGCCAGCAGCCCGACAGGGAGCGGCTACACCTTC.

CDR3 region: CASTIARGASGNTIYF. DNA of the CDR3: TGCGCCAGCACTATCGCTAGAGGCGCCTCTGGAAACACCATATATTTT. The gene calls are TRBV10-2 and TRBJ1-3; D not resolved. The CDR3 has 16 residues. Germline V gene lookup returns CDR1 WSHSY and CDR2 SAAADI. Trimming stripped 7 bases from V and 0 bases from J, with 16 bases between.

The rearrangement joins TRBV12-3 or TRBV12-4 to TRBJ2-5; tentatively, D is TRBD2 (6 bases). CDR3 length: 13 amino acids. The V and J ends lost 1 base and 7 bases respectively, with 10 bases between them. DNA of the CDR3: TGTGCCAGCAGTTTAGGGAGGGTAGGGACCCAGTACTTC. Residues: CASSLGRVGTQYF.

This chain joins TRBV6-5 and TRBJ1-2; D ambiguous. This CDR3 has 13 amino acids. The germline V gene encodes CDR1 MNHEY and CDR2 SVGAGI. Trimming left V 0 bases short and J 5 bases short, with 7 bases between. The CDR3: CASSYSAVYGYTF. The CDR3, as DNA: TGTGCCAGCAGTTACTCGGCAGTATATGGCTACACCTTC.

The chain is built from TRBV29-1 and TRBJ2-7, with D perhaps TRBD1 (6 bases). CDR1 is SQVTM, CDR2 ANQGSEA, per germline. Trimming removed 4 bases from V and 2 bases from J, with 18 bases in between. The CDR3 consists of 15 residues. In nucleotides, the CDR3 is TGCAGCGTTGCCCCCAATACAGGGAATCCCTACGAGCAGTACTTC. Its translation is CSVAPNTGNPYEQYF.

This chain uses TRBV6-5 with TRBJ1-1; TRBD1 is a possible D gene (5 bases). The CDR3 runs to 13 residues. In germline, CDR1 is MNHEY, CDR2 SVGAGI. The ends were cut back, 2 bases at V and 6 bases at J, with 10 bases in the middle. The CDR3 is CASSYLRTSEAFF. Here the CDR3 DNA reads TGTGCCAGCAGTTACCTACGGACATCTGAAGCTTTCTTT.

The CDR3 bases are TGTGCCATCAGTGAGGGGCGCCCTCCCCAGCATTTT. This translates into CAISEGRPPQHF. V and J are TRBV10-3 and TRBJ1-5, with D uncertain. V lost 2 bases and J lost 10, with 9 bases in between. The germline V gene has CDR1 ENHRY and CDR2 SYGVKD. CDR3 length equals 12 residues.

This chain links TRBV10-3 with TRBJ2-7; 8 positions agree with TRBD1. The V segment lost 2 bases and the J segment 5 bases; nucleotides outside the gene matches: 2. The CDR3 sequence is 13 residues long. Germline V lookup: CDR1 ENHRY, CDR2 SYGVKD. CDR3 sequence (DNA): TGTGCCATCAGTGAGGGACAGGGACACGAGCAGTACGTC. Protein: CAISEGQGHEQYV.